This paragraph covers one T cell receptor beta chain sequence. As yet, its antigen is unknown. TCRdb's table, derived via immunoSEQ multiplex PCR, lists solely in-frame clones and lacks some. The sample contains some 50,000 clones, around 79% of which appear only once. This sample was included in a study of pediatric ulcerative colitis. The wider study: Most patients had pancolitis, and two had left-sided colitis. Study observations and caveats: A couple of patients' blood samples yielded substantially fewer templates. Compared with controls, ulcerative colitis showed greater blood-rectum clone sharing.

The rectum was sampled with one to two pinch biopsies at colonoscopy. The diagnostic colonoscopy in ulcerative colitis patients preceded any immunosuppressive treatment. CDR1 is GTSNPN and CDR2 is SVGIG in the germline V gene (reference sequence). The V and J ends lost 7 bases and 1 base, in that order; junction bases with no gene match: 6. This CDR3 is built from 13 residues. The V gene is TRBV30, the J gene TRBJ1-1; 7 bases align to TRBD1. The sample taken for sequencing was gut tissue. The TCR sequence derives from a girl aged 5-17 years with moderate ulcerative colitis. The CDR3 region has the DNA TGTGCCTCGAGACAGGGATGGAACACTGAAGCTTTCTTT. Residues: CASRQGWNTEAFF.